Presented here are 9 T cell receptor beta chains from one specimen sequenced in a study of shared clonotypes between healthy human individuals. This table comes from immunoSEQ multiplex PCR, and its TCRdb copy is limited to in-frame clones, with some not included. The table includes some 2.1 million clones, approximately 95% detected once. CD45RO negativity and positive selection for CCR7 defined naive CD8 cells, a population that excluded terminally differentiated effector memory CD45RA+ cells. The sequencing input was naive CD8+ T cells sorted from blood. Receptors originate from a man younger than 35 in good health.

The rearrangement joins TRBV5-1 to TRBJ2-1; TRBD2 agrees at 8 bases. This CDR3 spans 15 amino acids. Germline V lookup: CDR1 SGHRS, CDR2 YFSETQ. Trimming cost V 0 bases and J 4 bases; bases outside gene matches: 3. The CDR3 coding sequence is TGCGCCAGCAGCTTGGAGGTAGCGGGATACAATGAGCAGTTCTTC. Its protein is CASSLEVAGYNEQFF.

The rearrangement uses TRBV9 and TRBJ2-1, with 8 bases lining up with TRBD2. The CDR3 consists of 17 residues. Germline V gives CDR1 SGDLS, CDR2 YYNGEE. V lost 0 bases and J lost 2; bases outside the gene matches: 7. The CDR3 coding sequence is TGTGCCAGCAGCGTAGCTAAGGCGGGGGGCCCCTACAATGAGCAGTTCTTC. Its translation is CASSVAKAGGPYNEQFF.

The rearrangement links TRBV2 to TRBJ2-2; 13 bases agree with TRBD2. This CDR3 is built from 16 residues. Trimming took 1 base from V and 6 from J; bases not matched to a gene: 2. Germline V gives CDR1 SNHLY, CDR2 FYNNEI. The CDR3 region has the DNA TGTGCCAGCAGTGAAGGGACTAGCGGGAGATCCGGGGAGCTGTTTTTT. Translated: CASSEGTSGRSGELFF. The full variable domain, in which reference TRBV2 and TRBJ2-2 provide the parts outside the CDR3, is EPEVTQTPSHQVTQMGQEVILRCVPISNHLYFYWYRQILGQKVEFLVSFYNNEISEKSEIFDDQFSVERPDGSNFTLKIRSTKLEDSAMYFCASSEGTSGRSGELFFGEGSRLTVL.

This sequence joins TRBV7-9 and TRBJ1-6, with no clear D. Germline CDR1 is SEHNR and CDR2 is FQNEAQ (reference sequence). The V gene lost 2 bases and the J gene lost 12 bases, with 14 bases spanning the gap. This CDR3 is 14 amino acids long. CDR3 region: CASSLTSLSEPLHF. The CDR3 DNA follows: TGTGCCAGCAGCTTAACCTCCCTTTCGGAACCCCTCCACTTT.

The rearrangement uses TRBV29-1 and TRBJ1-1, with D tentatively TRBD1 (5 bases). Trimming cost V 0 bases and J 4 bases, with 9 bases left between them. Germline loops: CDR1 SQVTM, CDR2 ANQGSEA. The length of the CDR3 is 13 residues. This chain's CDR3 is CSVEEVRGTEAFF. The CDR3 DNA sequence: TGCAGCGTTGAAGAGGTTAGGGGCACTGAAGCTTTCTTT. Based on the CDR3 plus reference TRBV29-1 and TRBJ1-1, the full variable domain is SAVISQKPSRDICQRGTSLTIQCQVDSQVTMMFWYRQQPGQSLTLIATANQGSEATYESGFVIDKFPISRPNLTFSTLTVSNMSPEDSSIYLCSVEEVRGTEAFFGQGTRLTVV.

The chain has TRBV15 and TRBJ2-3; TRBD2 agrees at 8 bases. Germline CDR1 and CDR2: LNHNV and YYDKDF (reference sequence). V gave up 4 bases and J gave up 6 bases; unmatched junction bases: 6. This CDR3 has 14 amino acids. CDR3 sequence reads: CATSTSGTSDTQYF. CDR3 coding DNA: TGTGCCACCAGCACCTCCGGGACTAGTGATACGCAGTATTTT.

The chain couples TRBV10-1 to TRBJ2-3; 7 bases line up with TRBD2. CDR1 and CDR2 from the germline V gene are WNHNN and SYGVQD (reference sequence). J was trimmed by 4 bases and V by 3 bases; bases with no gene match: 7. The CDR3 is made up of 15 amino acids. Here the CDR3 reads CASSDNAGVADTQYF. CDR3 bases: TGCGCCAGCAGTGATAATGCGGGAGTGGCAGATACGCAGTATTTT.

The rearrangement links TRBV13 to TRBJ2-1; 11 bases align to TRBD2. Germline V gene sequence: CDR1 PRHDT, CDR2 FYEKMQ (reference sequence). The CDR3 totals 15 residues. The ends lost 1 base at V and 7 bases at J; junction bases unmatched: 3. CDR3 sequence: CASSLEIAGGNEQFF. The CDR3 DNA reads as TGTGCCAGCAGCTTAGAGATAGCGGGAGGGAATGAGCAGTTCTTC.

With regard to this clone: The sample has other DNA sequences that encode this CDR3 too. The CDR3, as DNA: TGCGCCAGCAGCCAAGTTGGTACAGATACGCAGTATTTT. This encodes CASSQVGTDTQYF. The chain has TRBV4-1 and TRBJ2-3; D not certain. Looked up from germline, CDR1 is MGHRA and CDR2 is YSYEKL. Trimming removed 1 base at V and 3 bases at J, with 5 bases between. The length of the CDR3 is 13 residues.